The 9 T cell receptor beta chains reported below all come from one sample, sequenced in a study of cytomegalovirus exposure and HLA in healthy donors (TCRdb year 2017). Library generation was performed with the immunoSEQ multiplex PCR assay. For the multiplex PCR, a mixture combining 60 forward primers for TCR Vbeta segments and 13 reverse primers for TCR Jbeta segments was used. The table comes from immuneACCESS by way of TCRdb, which keeps in-frame sequences with V and J called. Part of the clones is missing from these tables; in studies checked, under half for an unresolved V gene and the rest for unknown reasons. The sample table shows around 60,000 clones, and more than 70% are seen once. The ten largest clones represent around 6% of the sample. Source material: PBMCs. Receptors were obtained from a male donor in good health and CMV-seronegative.

The chain recombines TRBV6-1 with TRBJ1-2, with D unresolved. V lost 5 bases and J lost 4, with 17 bases in between. Looked up from germline, CDR1 is MNHNS and CDR2 is SASEGT. This CDR3 has 15 amino acids. The CDR3 coding sequence is TGTGCCAGCAGTACCTCGGGAGGGCAATTCTATGGCTACACCTTC. Its protein is CASSTSGGQFYGYTF.

The rearrangement uses TRBV4-1 and TRBJ2-3, with 11 nucleotides matching TRBD2. The CDR3 is 17 residues long. From germline, CDR1 is MGHRA and CDR2 YSYEKL. Trimming at V came to 1 base and at J to 0 bases, leaving 3 bases not matched to a gene. CDR3 protein: CASSQGLAGTSTDTQYF. CDR3 DNA sequence: TGCGCCAGCAGCCAAGGACTAGCGGGGACTAGCACAGATACGCAGTATTTT.

V usage is TRBV2 and J usage is TRBJ1-2; the D gene is possibly TRBD1 (5 bases). There are 13 residues in the CDR3. V shed 7 bases and J shed 3 bases, with 12 bases lying between them. Germline lookup yields CDR1 SNHLY and CDR2 FYNNEI. In nucleotides, the CDR3 is TGTGCCAGCAACCCAGGGAGGGACTATGGCTACACCTTC. Translation gives CASNPGRDYGYTF.

The chain employs TRBV28 and TRBJ2-7; 8 bases are a match to TRBD1. This CDR3 is 16 amino acids long. V gave up 3 bases and J gave up 4 bases; unmatched junction bases: 11. Germline-derived CDR1 and CDR2 are MDHEN and SYDVKM. CDR3 region: CASSLQGAGLGYEQYF. The DNA for the CDR3 is TGTGCCAGCAGTTTGCAGGGGGCAGGCTTAGGGTACGAGCAGTACTTC.

The chain employs TRBV4-2 and TRBJ1-2; D is undetermined. Germline V gene lookup returns CDR1 LGHNA and CDR2 YNFKEQ. V was pared by 0 bases and J by 2 bases, with 7 bases between. The CDR3 loop spans 14 amino acids. CDR3 DNA sequence: TGTGCCAGCAGCCAAGAGGTCGGGAACTATGGCTACACCTTC. Translating it yields CASSQEVGNYGYTF.

The chain combines TRBV6-5 with TRBJ1-2, with D maybe TRBD1 (6 bases). V lost 2 bases and J lost 3, with 7 bases in between. Germline loops: CDR1 MNHEY, CDR2 SVGAGI. The CDR3 is 13 residues long. The CDR3 sequence is CASSYRTDYGYTF. CDR3 nucleotides: TGTGCCAGCAGTTACCGGACAGACTATGGCTACACCTTC.

The J gene is TRBJ2-3, the V gene TRBV6-5, with D possibly TRBD2 on 5 matching bases. This CDR3 spans 14 amino acids. Germline values: CDR1 MNHEY, CDR2 SVGAGI. Trimming took off 6 bases at V and 1 base at J, with 11 bases between the two ends. CDR3 region: CASRALGGTDTQYF. The CDR3 bases are TGTGCCAGCAGAGCCCTCGGGGGCACAGATACGCAGTATTTT.

The V and J genes are TRBV7-6 and TRBJ1-6; possible D gene TRBD1, 6 bases. Between the trimmed V and J ends, which lost 5 bases and 0 bases, there was a span of 11 bases. Germline V CDR1 and CDR2: SGHVS, FNYEAQ. The CDR3 runs 16 residues. The CDR3 DNA reads TGTGCCAGCAGCCGAACAGGGAGCTCCTATAATTCACCCCTCCACTTT. Encoded protein: CASSRTGSSYNSPLHF.

The chain is built from TRBV19 and TRBJ1-2; no clear D. The CDR3 length is 12 residues. The V end was cut by 3 bases, the J end by 4 bases, with 6 bases between. Germline CDR1 reads LNHDA; CDR2 reads SQIVND (reference sequence). CDR3: CASSIRVYGYTF. As DNA, the CDR3 is TGTGCCAGTAGTATTCGGGTCTATGGCTACACCTTC.